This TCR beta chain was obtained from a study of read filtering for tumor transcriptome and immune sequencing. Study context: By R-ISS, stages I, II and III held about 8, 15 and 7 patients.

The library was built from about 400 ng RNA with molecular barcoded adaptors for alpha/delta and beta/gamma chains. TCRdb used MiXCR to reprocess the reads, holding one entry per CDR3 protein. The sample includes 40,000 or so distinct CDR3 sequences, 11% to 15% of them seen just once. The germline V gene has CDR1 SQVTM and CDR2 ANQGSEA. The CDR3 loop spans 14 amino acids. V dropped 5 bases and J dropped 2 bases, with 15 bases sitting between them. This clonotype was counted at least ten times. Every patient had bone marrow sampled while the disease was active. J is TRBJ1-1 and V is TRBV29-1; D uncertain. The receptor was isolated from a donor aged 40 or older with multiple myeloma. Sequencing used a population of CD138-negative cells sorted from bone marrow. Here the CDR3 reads CSVTDGVINTEAFF. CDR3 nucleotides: TGCAGCGTTACCGACGGCGTGATTAACACTGAAGCTTTCTTT.